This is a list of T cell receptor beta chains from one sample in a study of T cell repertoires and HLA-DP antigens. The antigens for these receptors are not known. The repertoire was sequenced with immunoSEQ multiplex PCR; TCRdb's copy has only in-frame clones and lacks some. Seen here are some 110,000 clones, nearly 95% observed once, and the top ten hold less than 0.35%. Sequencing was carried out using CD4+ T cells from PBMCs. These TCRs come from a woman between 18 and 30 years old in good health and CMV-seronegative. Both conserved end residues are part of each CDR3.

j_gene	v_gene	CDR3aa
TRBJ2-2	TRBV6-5	CASSFPGGTGELFF
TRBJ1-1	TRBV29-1	CSAKDRPNAEAFF
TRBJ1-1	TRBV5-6	CASSKTGRVTTEAFF
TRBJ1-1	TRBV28	CASSWGRDTEAFF
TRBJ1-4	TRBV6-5	CASARGGPEKLFF
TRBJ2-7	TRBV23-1	CASRRLTTYEQYF
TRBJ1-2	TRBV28	CASSPGPSYGYTF
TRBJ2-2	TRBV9	CASSVVPSGGAGELFF
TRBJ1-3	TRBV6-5	CASTSLRNTIYF
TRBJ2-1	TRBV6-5	CASSPGGGGNNEQFF
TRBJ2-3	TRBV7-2	CASSSGGRGTDTQYF
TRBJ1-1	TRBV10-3	CAITPGQGGGDTEAFF
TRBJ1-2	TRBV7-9	CASSVNLVGHGYTF
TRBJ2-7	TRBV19	CASSTRTGGNRPYEQYF
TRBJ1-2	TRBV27	CASSLSQGNYGYTF
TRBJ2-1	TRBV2	CASSPRGRGTNEQFF
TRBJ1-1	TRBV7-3	CASSTQPGKSTEAFF
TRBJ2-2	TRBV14	CASSYRGTANTGELFF
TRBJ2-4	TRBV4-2	CASSQDAEQGKVAKNIQYF
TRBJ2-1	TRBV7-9	CASSLGGQGGYNEQFF
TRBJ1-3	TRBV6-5	CASSPRGDGNTIYF
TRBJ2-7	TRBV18	CASSPASRGSYEQYF
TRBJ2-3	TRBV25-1	CASSDPARGTDTQYF
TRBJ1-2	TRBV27	CASSLKGYTGYTF
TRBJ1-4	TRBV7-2	CASSLIWHTNEKLFF
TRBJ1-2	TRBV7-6	CASSFDRNYGYTF
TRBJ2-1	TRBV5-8	CASSLYPGPEQFF
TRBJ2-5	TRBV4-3	CASSLDRAFQETQYF
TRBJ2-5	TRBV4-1	CASSKAWYVQRETQYF
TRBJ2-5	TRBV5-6	CASSLGSGKETQYF
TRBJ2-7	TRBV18	CASSLQKALLYEQYF
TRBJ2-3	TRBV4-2	CASSQERPGGSTDTQYF
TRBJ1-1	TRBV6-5	CASSLGRMNTEAFF
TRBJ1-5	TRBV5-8	CASSLGFGTGKGGQPQHF
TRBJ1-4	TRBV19	CASSGDDRASNEKLFF
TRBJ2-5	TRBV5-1	CASSPVAGLETQYF
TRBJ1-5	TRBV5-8	CASSPGLNGNQPQHF
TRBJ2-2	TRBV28	CASRKRGAAQGELFF
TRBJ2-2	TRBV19	CASSTMSFNTGELFF